This T cell receptor beta chain derives from a study of identical twins. TCRdb re-called the 5' RACE reads through MiXCR, storing one row per CDR3 protein. The sample has 310,000 or so distinct CDR3 sequences, 8.5% to 9.5% seen once. General study results and limits: The presence of invariant MAIT and iNKT cells could partly confound analyses of zero-insertion sequences. Out-of-frame alpha sequences that twins shared showed excess low generation probability. Insertions ran lower in abundant cord blood beta clonotypes, though not in memory repertoires.

Details on this clonotype: Its antigen is not known.

All donors were healthy, and all were Caucasian. The same sample was also used in a study of yellow fever vaccine responses in identical twins.

The receptor's source is a woman aged 18-29 years in good health. The source material was CD8+ T cells sorted from blood.

The CDR3, as DNA: TGTGCCAGCAGCCCCGGGGGGTTAGCGGGGTACAATGAGCAGTTCTTC. This encodes CASSPGGLAGYNEQFF. V and J are TRBV9 and TRBJ2-1; 8 bases are shared with TRBD2. This CDR3 has 16 residues. CDR1 is SGDLS and CDR2 is YYNGEE in the germline V gene. V was pared by 4 bases and J by 4 bases, with 10 bases of the junction left unmatched.